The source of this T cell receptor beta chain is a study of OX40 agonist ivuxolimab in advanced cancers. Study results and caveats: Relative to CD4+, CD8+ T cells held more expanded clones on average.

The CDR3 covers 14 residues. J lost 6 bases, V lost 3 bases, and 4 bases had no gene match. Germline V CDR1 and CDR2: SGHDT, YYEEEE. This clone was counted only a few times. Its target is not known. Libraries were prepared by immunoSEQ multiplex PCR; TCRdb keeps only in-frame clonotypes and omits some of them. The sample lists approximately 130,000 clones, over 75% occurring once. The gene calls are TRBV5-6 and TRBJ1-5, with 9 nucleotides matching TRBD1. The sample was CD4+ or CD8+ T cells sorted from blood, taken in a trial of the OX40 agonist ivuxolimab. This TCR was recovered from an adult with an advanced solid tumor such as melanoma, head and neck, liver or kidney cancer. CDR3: CASSWTGDSQPQHF. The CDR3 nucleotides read TGTGCCAGCAGCTGGACAGGGGATTCTCAGCCCCAGCATTTT.